This T cell receptor beta chain was identified in a study of blood T cells in healthy people across ages. Germline V lookup: CDR1 MGHRA, CDR2 YSYEKL. CDR3 size: 15 residues. V lost 4 bases, J lost 3 bases, and 4 bases stayed unmatched. A few counts support this clonotype. Sample-barcoded 5' priming and a J-beta primer mix drove a second PCR of roughly 7 to 11 cycles. Every individual sample yielded 2.5 million or more paired-end reads (each containing CDR3). TCRdb recomputed calls from the 5' RACE reads with MiXCR, one row per CDR3 protein. The data show 850,000 or so distinct CDR3 sequences, with 29% seen just once and around 16% held by the top ten.

Sequenced material: blood. The chain joins TRBV4-1 to TRBJ2-2; 8 positions agree with TRBD2. The source of this sequence is a woman of 80 years or more in good health. CDR3 sequence reads: CASSLGLGYTGELFF. CDR3 coding DNA: TGCGCCAGCAGCCTGGGACTAGGGTACACCGGGGAGCTGTTTTTT.